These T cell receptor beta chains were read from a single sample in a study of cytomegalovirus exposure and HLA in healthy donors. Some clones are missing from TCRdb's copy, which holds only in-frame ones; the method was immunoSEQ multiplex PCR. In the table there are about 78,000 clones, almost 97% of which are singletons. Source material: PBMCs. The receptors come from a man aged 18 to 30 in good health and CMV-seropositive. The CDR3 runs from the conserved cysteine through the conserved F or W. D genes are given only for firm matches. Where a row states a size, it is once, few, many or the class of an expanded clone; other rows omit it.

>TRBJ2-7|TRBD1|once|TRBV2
CASSFRGQGSNEQYF
TGTGCCAGCTCCTTCCGGGGACAGGGGTCTAACGAGCAGTACTTC
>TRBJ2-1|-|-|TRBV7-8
CASSLRLGGYNEQFF
TGTGCCAGCAGCCTCCGACTAGGCGGATACAATGAGCAGTTCTTC
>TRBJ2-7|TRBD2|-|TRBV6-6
CASRRPGLDYEQYF
TGTGCCAGCAGGAGACCGGGACTAGATTACGAGCAGTACTTC
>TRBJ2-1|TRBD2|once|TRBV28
CASSFGLAPSNEQFF
TGTGCCAGCAGTTTTGGACTAGCACCTTCCAATGAGCAGTTCTTC
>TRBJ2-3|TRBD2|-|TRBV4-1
CASSSRLAGGYTDTQYF
TGCGCCAGCTCCAGCCGTCTAGCGGGAGGGTACACAGATACGCAGTATTTT
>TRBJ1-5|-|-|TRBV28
CASRLHTVVGQPQHF
TGTGCCAGCAGGCTCCATACAGTGGTGGGTCAGCCCCAGCATTTT
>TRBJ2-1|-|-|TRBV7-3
CASSFSRGAYNEQFF
TGTGCCAGCAGCTTTAGCCGGGGGGCTTACAATGAGCAGTTCTTC
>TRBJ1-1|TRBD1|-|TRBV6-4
CASSPGTGGLGEAFF
TGTGCCAGCAGTCCCGGGACAGGGGGCCTAGGTGAAGCTTTCTTT
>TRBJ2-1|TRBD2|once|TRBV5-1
CASSDGTSVDNEQFF
TGCGCCAGCAGCGATGGGACTAGCGTTGACAATGAGCAGTTCTTC
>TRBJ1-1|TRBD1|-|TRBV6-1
CASSKTGENTEAFF
TGTGCCAGCAGTAAGACAGGGGAGAACACTGAAGCTTTCTTT
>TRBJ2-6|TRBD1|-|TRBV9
CASSEWSGQGLGANVLTF
TGTGCCAGCAGCGAATGGTCGGGACAGGGGCTAGGGGCCAACGTCCTGACTTTC
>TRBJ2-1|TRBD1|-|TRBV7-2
CASSLTRQGGNEQFF
TGTGCCAGCAGCTTGACTCGACAGGGGGGCAATGAGCAGTTCTTC
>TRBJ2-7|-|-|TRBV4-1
CASSQARESYEQYF
TGCGCCAGCAGCCAAGCGAGGGAGTCCTACGAGCAGTACTTC
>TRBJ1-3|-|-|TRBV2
CASSEGGFGNTIYF
TGTGCCAGCAGTGAAGGGGGCTTTGGAAACACCATATATTTT
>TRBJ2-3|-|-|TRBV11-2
CASSQGPGTDTQYF
TGTGCCAGCAGCCAGGGCCCCGGGACAGATACGCAGTATTTT
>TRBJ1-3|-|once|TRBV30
CAWSASSGNTIYF
TGTGCCTGGAGCGCGAGCTCTGGAAACACCATATATTTT
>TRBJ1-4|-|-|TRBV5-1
CASTATNEKLFF
TGCGCCAGCACAGCAACTAATGAAAAACTGTTTTTT
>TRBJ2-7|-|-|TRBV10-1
CASSETDRSNSYEQYF
TGCGCCAGCAGTGAGACAGACAGGAGCAACTCCTACGAGCAGTACTTC
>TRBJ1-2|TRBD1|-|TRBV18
CASSTGGKEGYTF
TGTGCCAGCTCCACAGGGGGAAAGGAAGGCTACACCTTC
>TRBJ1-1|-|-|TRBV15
CATSRDVGTGVVNTEAFF
TGTGCCACCAGCAGAGATGTGGGGACGGGGGTGGTGAACACTGAAGCTTTCTTT
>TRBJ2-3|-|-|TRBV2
CASSERLADTQYF
TGTGCCAGCAGTGAGCGGTTAGCAGATACGCAGTATTTT
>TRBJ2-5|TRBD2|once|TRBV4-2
CASSQVTSGRLEETQYF
TGTGCCAGCAGCCAAGTGACTAGCGGGAGATTGGAAGAGACCCAGTACTTC
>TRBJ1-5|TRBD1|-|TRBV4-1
CASSQESPRQGARPQHF
TGCGCCAGCAGCCAAGAAAGCCCTCGGCAGGGGGCTAGGCCCCAGCATTTT
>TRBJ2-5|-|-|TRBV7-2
CASSLGRSSETQYF
TGTGCCAGCAGCTTAGGCAGGTCGTCTGAGACCCAGTACTTC
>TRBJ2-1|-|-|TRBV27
CASSLSSRNEQFF
TGTGCCAGCAGTTTATCGTCCCGCAATGAGCAGTTCTTC
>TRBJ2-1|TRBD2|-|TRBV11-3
CASSLGAGRNEQFF
TGTGCCAGCAGCTTAGGAGCGGGACGCAATGAGCAGTTCTTC
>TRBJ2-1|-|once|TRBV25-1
CASSARTGRNEQFF
TGTGCCAGCAGTGCTCGGACGGGAAGGAATGAGCAGTTCTTC
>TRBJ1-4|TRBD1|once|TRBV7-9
CASSQTGFMEKLFF
TGTGCCAGCAGCCAGACAGGGTTTATGGAAAAACTGTTTTTT
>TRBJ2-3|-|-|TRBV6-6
CASSTSVAVDTQYF
TGTGCCAGCAGTACATCAGTCGCGGTGGATACGCAGTATTTT
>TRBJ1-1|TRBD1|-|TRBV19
CASSLQGVNTEAFF
TGTGCCAGTAGTCTACAGGGGGTGAACACTGAAGCTTTCTTT
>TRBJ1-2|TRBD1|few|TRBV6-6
CASRLQGIDYGYTF
TGTGCCAGCAGATTACAGGGGATAGACTATGGCTACACCTTC
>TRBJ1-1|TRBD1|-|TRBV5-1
CASSLELLRQGNTEAFF
TGCGCCAGCAGCTTGGAGCTGTTGCGACAGGGGAACACTGAAGCTTTCTTT
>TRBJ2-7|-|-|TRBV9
CASSVRSGLYEQYF
TGTGCCAGCAGCGTAAGAAGCGGCCTCTACGAGCAGTACTTC
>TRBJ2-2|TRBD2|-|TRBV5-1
CASSWDYSTGELFF
TGCGCCAGCAGTTGGGACTATTCCACCGGGGAGCTGTTTTTT
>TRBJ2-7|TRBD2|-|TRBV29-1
CSVGTSGSHEQYF
TGCAGCGTCGGGACTAGCGGGTCCCACGAGCAGTACTTC
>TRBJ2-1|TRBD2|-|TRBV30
CAWSVGGGGYNEQFF
TGTGCCTGGAGTGTCGGCGGGGGGGGGTACAATGAGCAGTTCTTC
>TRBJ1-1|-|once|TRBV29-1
CSVSRVQPNTEAFF
TGCAGCGTAAGCCGGGTCCAGCCGAACACTGAAGCTTTCTTT
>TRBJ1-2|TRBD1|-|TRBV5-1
CASSLDHRGKDYTF
TGCGCCAGCAGCTTGGATCACAGGGGAAAGGACTACACCTTC
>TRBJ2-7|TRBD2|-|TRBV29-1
CSVEGLAENSYEQYF
TGCAGCGTTGAAGGGCTAGCGGAGAACTCCTACGAGCAGTACTTC
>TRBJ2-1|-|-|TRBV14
CASSRALDEQFF
TGTGCCAGCAGCCGAGCACTCGATGAGCAGTTCTTC
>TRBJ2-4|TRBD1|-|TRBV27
CASRTGEVAKNIQYF
TGTGCCAGCAGGACAGGGGAGGTAGCCAAAAACATTCAGTACTTC
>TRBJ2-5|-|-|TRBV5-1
CASSFTGDPNWETQYF
TGCGCCAGCAGCTTTACCGGGGATCCGAATTGGGAGACCCAGTACTTC
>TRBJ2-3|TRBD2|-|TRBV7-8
CASRLLAGVDTQYF
TGTGCCAGCAGGCTGCTAGCGGGAGTAGATACGCAGTATTTT
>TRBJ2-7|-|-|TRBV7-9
CASSLPDPAGSNSYEQYF
TGTGCCAGCAGCCTACCAGATCCAGCGGGCAGTAACTCCTACGAGCAGTACTTC
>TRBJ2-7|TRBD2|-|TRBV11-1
CASSASGPSGYEQYF
TGTGCCAGCAGCGCTAGCGGCCCTAGCGGCTACGAGCAGTACTTC
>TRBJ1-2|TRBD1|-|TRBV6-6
CASSWDRDNYGYTF
TGTGCCAGCAGTTGGGACAGGGATAACTATGGCTACACCTTC
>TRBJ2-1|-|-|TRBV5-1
CASSVGGSNEQFF
TGCGCCAGCAGTGTGGGGGGTAGCAATGAGCAGTTCTTC
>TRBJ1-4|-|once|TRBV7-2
CASSFMGAYEKLFF
TGTGCCAGCAGCTTCATGGGGGCGTATGAAAAACTGTTTTTT
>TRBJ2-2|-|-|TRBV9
CASTGTYTGELFF
TGTGCCAGCACCGGGACTTACACCGGGGAGCTGTTTTTT
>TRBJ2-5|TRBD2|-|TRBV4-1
CASSPPGLAGEETQYF
TGCGCCAGCAGCCCTCCGGGACTAGCGGGAGAAGAGACCCAGTACTTC
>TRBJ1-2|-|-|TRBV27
CASSSNQGSYGYTF
TGTGCCAGCAGTTCAAACCAGGGGAGCTATGGCTACACCTTC
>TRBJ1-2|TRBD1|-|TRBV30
CAWSPDRRDRGRWGYTF
TGTGCCTGGAGTCCCGACCGCCGGGACAGGGGGCGTTGGGGCTACACCTTC
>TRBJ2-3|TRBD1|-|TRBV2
CASRDRSNTDTQYF
TGTGCCAGCAGGGACAGGAGCAATACAGATACGCAGTATTTT
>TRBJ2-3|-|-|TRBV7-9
CASSLVGSTDTQYF
TGTGCCAGCAGCTTAGTGGGCAGCACAGATACGCAGTATTTT
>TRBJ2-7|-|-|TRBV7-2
CASSLTPVIGEQYF
TGTGCCAGCAGCTTAACCCCGGTTATCGGGGAGCAGTACTTC
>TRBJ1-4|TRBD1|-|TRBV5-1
CASSPGQLTEKLFF
TGCGCCAGCAGCCCGGGACAGCTAACTGAAAAACTGTTTTTT
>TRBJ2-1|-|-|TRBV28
CASSLENEQFF
TGTGCCAGCAGTTTAGAGAATGAGCAGTTCTTC
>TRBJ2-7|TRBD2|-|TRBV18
CASSPTSGSAYEQYF
TGTGCCAGCTCACCCACTAGCGGGAGCGCCTACGAGCAGTACTTC
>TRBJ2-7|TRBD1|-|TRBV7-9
CASSADRGREQYF
TGTGCCAGCAGCGCGGACAGGGGACGCGAGCAGTACTTC
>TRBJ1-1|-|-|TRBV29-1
CSVDREETEAFF
TGCAGCGTTGACAGGGAGGAAACCGAAGCTTTCTTT